These 16 T cell receptor beta chains originate from one sample sequenced in a study of T cell repertoires in cytomegalovirus infection. What these receptors recognize is not known. TCRdb re-derived calls from the reads in MiXCR, one entry per CDR3 protein. The sample yields about 830,000 distinct CDR3 sequences, approximately 32% seen once. The specimen was cultured CD8+ T cells from PBMCs, collected from culture after CMV antigen stimulation. These receptors were taken from a human donor in good health (CMV status not recorded). Some clones in this sample may be carry-over from other donors' samples.

This clonotype was found many times. This rearrangement joins TRBV7-6 to TRBJ2-5, with D unresolved. Germline V gives CDR1 SGHVS, CDR2 FNYEAQ. The CDR3 has 16 residues. V lost 1 base to trimming and J lost 2 bases, with 14 bases between them. This CDR3 reads CASSLGFLGRQETQYF. Written as DNA, the CDR3 is TGTGCCAGCAGCTTAGGATTTCTGGGCCGGCAAGAGACCCAGTACTTC.

This clonotype has just a few counts. This chain connects TRBV7-6 to TRBJ1-1; 10 bases are shared with TRBD1. The germline V gene has CDR1 SGHVS and CDR2 FNYEAQ. The V gene end was trimmed by 5 bases and the J gene end by 11 bases; junction bases not matched to a gene: 5. This CDR3 has 12 amino acids. CDR3 DNA: TGTGCCAGCAGCCCGACAGGGGGCGACGCTTTCTTT. It translates to CASSPTGGDAFF.

This clonotype was counted many times. CDR3 protein: CASSPRGRTNTGELFF. CDR3 in DNA: TGTGCCAGCAGCCCCCGGGGACGTACGAACACCGGGGAGCTGTTTTTT. The V and J genes are TRBV7-8 and TRBJ2-2; either TRBD1 or TRBD2 may fit D (5 bases each). The V and J ends lost 5 bases and 0 bases respectively, with 13 bases between them. Germline V gives CDR1 SGHVS, CDR2 FQNEAQ. There are 16 residues in the CDR3.

This clonotype came up a few times. This chain connects TRBV6-5 to TRBJ2-7; 7 positions match TRBD2. V trimming: 0 bases; J trimming: 3 bases; junction bases outside the gene matches: 8. This CDR3 has 16 residues. CDR1 and CDR2 from the germline V gene are MNHEY and SVGAGI. Here the CDR3 DNA reads TGTGCCAGCAGTTACTCTTGGGGGGGTCTCAACTACGAGCAGTACTTC. It is translated as CASSYSWGGLNYEQYF.

CDR3: CASSLISGQLNNEQFF. The CDR3 coding sequence is TGCGCCAGCAGCCTAATATCGGGACAGTTAAACAATGAGCAGTTCTTC. V usage is TRBV4-1 and J usage is TRBJ2-1; 7 nucleotides agree with TRBD1. V dropped 4 bases and J dropped 5; count of bases not matched to a gene: 11. This CDR3 has 16 residues. Germline V lookup: CDR1 MGHRA, CDR2 YSYEKL.

This clonotype was counted ten times or more. The chain combines TRBV7-9 with TRBJ2-1; 10 bases agree with TRBD2. The CDR3 has 16 residues. CDR1 is SEHNR, CDR2 FQNEAQ, per germline (reference sequence). V dropped 4 bases and J dropped 9; count of bases not matched to a gene: 12. The CDR3: CASSYSSGGARSEQFF. The CDR3 DNA reads TGTGCCAGCAGCTACTCCAGCGGGGGGGCTAGGAGTGAGCAGTTCTTC. The full variable domain, in which reference TRBV7-9 and TRBJ2-1 provide the parts outside the CDR3, is DTGVSQNPRHKITKRGQNVTFRCDPISEHNRLYWYRQTLGQGPEFLTYFQNEAQLEKSRLLSDRFSAERPKGSFSTLEIQRTEQGDSAMYLCASSYSSGGARSEQFFGPGTRLTVL.

This sequence joins TRBV27 and TRBJ1-6, with D tentatively TRBD1 (5 bases). This CDR3 region has 15 residues. Germline CDR1 MNHEY, CDR2 SMNVEV (reference sequence). V was cut by 6 bases and J by 6 bases, with 15 bases left in between. CDR3 DNA: TGTGCCAGCAGCAGACAGTTCTCGGGTAATTCACCCCTCCACTTT. Translation gives CASSRQFSGNSPLHF.

This clonotype was seen more than once but under ten times. The rearrangement joins TRBV11-2 to TRBJ2-1; 10 nucleotides align to TRBD2. CDR1 is SGHAT, CDR2 FQNNGV, per germline. The CDR3 loop spans 16 amino acids. V lost 2 bases to trimming and J lost 5 bases; unmatched junction nucleotides: 6. The CDR3 nucleotides are TGTGCCAGCAGCTTACGAGCGGGGGGGCCCCACAATGAGCAGTTCTTC. Residues: CASSLRAGGPHNEQFF.

The sample holds a few counts of this clonotype. The rearrangement joins TRBV7-2 to TRBJ1-4; D is undetermined. Trimming took off 5 bases at V and 8 bases at J, with 18 bases between the two ends. This CDR3 region has 15 residues. The V gene's germline CDR1 is SGHTA and CDR2 FQGNSA. CDR3 loop: CASSRRERHEEKLFF. The DNA for the CDR3 is TGTGCCAGCAGCCGACGAGAGAGACATGAGGAAAAACTGTTTTTT.

This clonotype was seen just once. J is TRBJ1-6 and V is TRBV27, with TRBD1 matching over 9 bases. The trim removed 5 bases at V and 7 bases at J, leaving 3 bases unmatched. There are 14 residues in the CDR3. Germline V CDR1 and CDR2: MNHEY, SMNVEV (reference sequence). Here the CDR3 reads CASSHRGRNSPLHF. CDR3 DNA: TGTGCCAGCAGTCACAGGGGGCGGAATTCACCCCTCCACTTT.

The chain links TRBV15 to TRBJ2-2; TRBD2 is a possible D gene (7 bases). The CDR3 is 19 residues long. Trimming shortened V by 0 bases and J by 1 base, and 18 bases separated the two germline ends. Germline V gives CDR1 LNHNV, CDR2 YYDKDF (reference sequence). CDR3 sequence: CATSRDPSTAGQNTGELFF. The CDR3 region has the DNA TGTGCCACCAGCAGAGATCCGTCCACAGCGGGACAGAACACCGGGGAGCTGTTTTTT.

This clonotype was seen many times. The chain recombines TRBV6-5 with TRBJ2-7; TRBD2 matches at 16 bases. The trim removed 4 bases at V and 0 bases at J, leaving 15 bases unmatched. Germline V gene sequence: CDR1 MNHEY, CDR2 SVGAGI. This CDR3 has 21 residues. The CDR3 here is CASSSFPFRGLAGGSSYEQYV. The CDR3 DNA reads as TGTGCCAGCAGTTCCTTCCCTTTTCGGGGACTAGCGGGGGGGAGCTCCTACGAGCAGTACGTC.

The V call is TRBV27, the J call TRBJ2-1; possible D gene TRBD2, 5 bases. The length of the CDR3 is 16 residues. Trimming shortened V by 3 bases and J by 0 bases, and 12 bases separated the two germline ends. Germline V gene data show CDR1 as MNHEY and CDR2 as SMNVEV (reference sequence). The CDR3 sequence: CASSFMRESSYNEQFF. Written as DNA, the CDR3 is TGTGCCAGCAGTTTCATGAGGGAAAGCTCCTACAATGAGCAGTTCTTC.

The table lists this clonotype with a few counts. V usage is TRBV29-1 and J usage is TRBJ2-1, with a possible D match to TRBD1 (5 bases). In germline, CDR1 is SQVTM, CDR2 ANQGSEA. Trimming shortened V by 6 bases and J by 4 bases, and 13 bases separated the two germline ends. The CDR3 loop spans 13 amino acids. The CDR3, as DNA: TGCAGCGTACAGGTTAGGGTATACAATGAGCAGTTCTTC. Its protein is CSVQVRVYNEQFF.

This clonotype was detected a few times. The V gene is TRBV6-1, the J gene TRBJ2-2; either TRBD1 or TRBD2 may fit D (5 bases each). This CDR3 is 16 amino acids long. Looked up from germline, CDR1 is MNHNS and CDR2 is SASEGT. Trimming took off 5 bases at V and 4 bases at J, with 17 bases between the two ends. The DNA for the CDR3 is TGTGCCAGCAGTCCCGGACCAACAGGAGGCACCGGGGAGCTGTTTTTT. It is translated as CASSPGPTGGTGELFF.

This clonotype was seen a few times. The V gene is TRBV28, the J gene TRBJ2-3; 11 bases align to TRBD2. This CDR3 has 18 residues. V was pared by 7 bases and J by 0 bases, with 12 bases of the junction left unmatched. Germline values: CDR1 MDHEN, CDR2 SYDVKM. The CDR3 protein is CASTPGVAGGISTDTQYF. As DNA, the CDR3 is TGTGCCAGCACCCCAGGGGTAGCGGGGGGGATTAGCACAGATACGCAGTATTTT.